Each of the 7 T cell receptor beta chains below was sequenced from the same sample in a study of cytomegalovirus exposure and HLA in healthy donors. The PCR had 60 Vbeta and 13 Jbeta primers. TCRdb keeps only in-frame clones here, not all; method: immunoSEQ multiplex PCR. Of roughly 150,000 clones listed, 66% are singletons. Source material: PBMCs. All receptors come from a human donor in good health.

V gene TRBV5-4 combines with J gene TRBJ1-3, with D tentatively TRBD1 (5 bases). CDR1 is SGHNT and CDR2 is YYREEE in the germline V gene (reference sequence). The CDR3 is made up of 15 amino acids. The V and J ends lost 4 bases and 0 bases respectively, with 11 bases between them. For the CDR3, the DNA is TGTGCCAGCAGCGAAGACAGCTTCTCTGGAAACACCATATATTTT. It translates to CASSEDSFSGNTIYF. The full variable domain, with the rest looked up from reference TRBV5-4 and TRBJ1-3, is ETGVTQSPTHLIKTRGQQVTLRCSSQSGHNTVSWYQQALGQGPQFIFQYYREEENGRGNFPPRFSGLQFPNYSSELNVNALELDDSALYLCASSEDSFSGNTIYFGEGSWLTVV.

The rearrangement uses TRBV11-3 and TRBJ2-1, with D perhaps TRBD1 (6 bases). CDR1 SGHNT and CDR2 YENEEA come from the germline V gene. The CDR3 has 15 amino acids. V lost 2 bases and J 2 bases, leaving 10 bases between the germline ends. DNA for the CDR3: TGTGCCAGCAGCTTAAGGGGGTACGCCTACAATGAGCAGTTCTTC. Amino acid sequence: CASSLRGYAYNEQFF.

This clone was detected a few times. The rearrangement links TRBV6-5 to TRBJ2-2; TRBD2 aligns across 7 bases. The CDR3 loop spans 15 amino acids. Germline V gene data show CDR1 as MNHEY and CDR2 as SVGAGI. The V and J ends lost 3 bases and 3 bases, in that order; junction bases with no gene match: 4. The CDR3 DNA is TGTGCCAGCAGTTATGGTGGGAGGGACACCGGGGAGCTGTTTTTT. Translation gives CASSYGGRDTGELFF.

This chain uses TRBV7-6 with TRBJ2-3; maybe TRBD2 (6 bases). V shed 3 bases and J shed 1 base, with 8 bases lying between them. The CDR3 is 14 residues long. Germline CDR1 reads SGHVS; CDR2 reads FNYEAQ. The CDR3 here is CASSFSGGTDTQYF. Written as DNA, the CDR3 is TGTGCCAGCAGCTTTTCGGGAGGCACAGATACGCAGTATTTT. The entire variable domain, with the rest obtained from reference TRBV7-6 and TRBJ2-3, is as follows: GAGVSQSPRYKVTKRGQDVALRCDPISGHVSLYWYRQALGQGPEFLTYFNYEAQQDKSGLPNDRFSAERPEGSISTLTIQRTEQRDSAMYRCASSFSGGTDTQYFGPGTRLTVL.

V usage is TRBV9 and J usage is TRBJ2-1; the D is unclear. Germline V gives CDR1 SGDLS, CDR2 YYNGEE. The CDR3 runs 15 residues. Trimming removed 3 bases at V and 1 base at J, with 11 bases between. CDR3 nucleotides: TGTGCCAGCAGCGAAAATAGCCTTTCCTACAATGAGCAGTTCTTC. This translates into CASSENSLSYNEQFF.

This clone has just a few counts. CDR3 sequence: CASSQETSGSVETQYF. The DNA for the CDR3 is TGCGCCAGCAGCCAAGAGACTAGCGGGAGCGTAGAGACCCAGTACTTC. The chain recombines TRBV4-1 with TRBJ2-5, with 12 bases matching TRBD2. This CDR3 comprises 16 residues. The J segment lost 4 bases and the V segment lost 0 bases, leaving 3 bases of the junction unmatched. Germline values: CDR1 MGHRA, CDR2 YSYEKL.

The rearrangement links TRBV4-1 to TRBJ2-3; no reliable D call. Trimming removed 0 bases at V and 6 bases at J, with 10 bases between. Germline assignment: CDR1 MGHRA and CDR2 YSYEKL. This CDR3 has 14 residues. The CDR3: CASSQEHVGDTQYF. Written as DNA, the CDR3 is TGCGCCAGCAGCCAAGAGCACGTTGGCGATACGCAGTATTTT.